The T cell receptor beta chain under discussion was sequenced for a study of blood T cell repertoires in COVID-19. Whole-study context: Italy, Spain and the United States were the sources of the convalescent and acute COVID-19 samples. PBMCs, B-cell-depleted T cells, or T cells were the source of the cDNA or gDNA that made up the material.

The CDR3 covers 15 residues. Per germline, CDR1 SGDLS and CDR2 YYNGEE. The V and J ends lost 4 bases and 4 bases, in that order; junction bases with no gene match: 9. Authors' data handling: Researchers report that nucleated cell counts were estimated from reference gene primer amplification. Assay used: immunoSEQ multiplex PCR; TCRdb lists only in-frame clones, some missing. Clone size and V and J calls were adopted from that table, with D and trimming inferred from the DNA. The sample lists about 150,000 clones, about four fifths occurring once. Sequences were obtained from peripheral blood. The V and J genes are TRBV9 and TRBJ1-2; 8 positions match TRBD1. This TCR was recovered from a woman aged 55-69 years with acute or convalescent COVID-19. The CDR3: CASSPSQGALYGYTF. The CDR3 region has the DNA TGTGCCAGCAGCCCCAGCCAGGGGGCCCTCTATGGCTACACCTTC.